This TCR beta chain was profiled in a study of identical twins (dated by TCRdb to the mid-2010s). For context, the study as a whole: The study deep-sequenced TCR alpha and beta repertoires from monozygotic twins, unrelated adults of various ages and cord blood to test whether fetal clonotypes persist. To rule out contamination, replicate twin experiments were performed at different times with different library preparation protocols.

V loses 11 bases, J loses 6 bases, and the germline ends lie 26 bases apart. From the cysteine up to the phenylalanine, the CDR3 has a length of 17 residues. The sequence is cut down to CDR3 DNA, 51 bases in frame from base 1. Worth noting for this clonotype: Its antigen has not been determined. It has no much larger one-base neighbor in the sample; base qualities were not kept.

Every donor in the study was a healthy Caucasian. The paper as a whole reports these results and caveats: Fewer insertions were carried by abundant cord blood beta clonotypes; a weaker similar trend was observed in young adult naive repertoires, while no such trend was observed in memory repertoires. In monozygotic twins, out-of-frame TCR alpha sharing was systematically underestimated by recombination models, although the models agreed with sharing between unrelated individuals. Out-of-frame TCR alpha sequences shared between twins showed an excess of low generation-probability sequences compared with coincidental sharing between unrelated individuals. The excess sharing between twins in beta out-of-frame sequences was weaker because fewer shared sequences reduced the signal-to-noise ratio. Because the same donors could not be followed over many years, conclusions were based on cross-sectional statistical analysis. Invariant T cells such as MAIT and iNKT could partly confound zero-insertion analyses, though diverse VJ usage argued against this for most clonotypes.

The method behind the library was 5' RACE. The run used an Illumina HiSeq 2000. A universal primer binding site was introduced by template switching, and a unique molecular identifier was present in the final cDNA, enabling accurate counting of TCR cDNA molecules. First-strand cDNA for TCR alpha and beta chains was synthesized from specific primers in the conserved constant-segment region. Each cDNA library was double barcoded, with a SMART-Mk sample barcode plus Illumina barcodes, to control for contamination. Two successive PCR steps introduced TruSeq adapter sequences along with Illumina sample barcodes. Sequencing of the TCR alpha and beta cDNA libraries was done on the Illumina HiSeq platform using custom primers. As for the original processing: MiGEC was used to process raw reads and extract unique molecular identifiers, and MiXCR was used to find CDR3 positions. Recombination models were inferred per individual with the repgenHMM and IGoR tools using an EM algorithm. The analysis of shared clonotypes was done with the tcR package in R, with sharing normalized by the product of cloneset sizes. To study raw recombination free of thymic and clonal selection effects, out-of-frame nonproductive sequences were analyzed. TCRdb redid the processing of the public reads, applying fastp at Q25 and MiXCR, and retained in-frame beta chains. Records with the same CDR3 protein are collapsed into one entry carrying the most frequent genes and DNA. None of the V and J calls come from the authors' own analysis; TCRdb made them. The sample table records 1.5 million to 2 million distinct CDR3 sequences; about 30% of these occur just once. Less than 0.35% of the sample goes to the ten largest clones.

Source material: cord blood. The receptor chain draws on TRBV6-7 and TRBJ1-6, and TRBD1 may be the D gene, going by 6 matching bases. TRBV6-7 is reported as an ORF; its role is uncertain. This receptor was taken from a newborn girl in good health. The sequenced DNA: TGTGCCCCCTCTCAGGACAGATGTCTTATCTGTAATTCACCCCTCCACTTT. Its coded protein is CAPSQDRCLICNSPLHF.